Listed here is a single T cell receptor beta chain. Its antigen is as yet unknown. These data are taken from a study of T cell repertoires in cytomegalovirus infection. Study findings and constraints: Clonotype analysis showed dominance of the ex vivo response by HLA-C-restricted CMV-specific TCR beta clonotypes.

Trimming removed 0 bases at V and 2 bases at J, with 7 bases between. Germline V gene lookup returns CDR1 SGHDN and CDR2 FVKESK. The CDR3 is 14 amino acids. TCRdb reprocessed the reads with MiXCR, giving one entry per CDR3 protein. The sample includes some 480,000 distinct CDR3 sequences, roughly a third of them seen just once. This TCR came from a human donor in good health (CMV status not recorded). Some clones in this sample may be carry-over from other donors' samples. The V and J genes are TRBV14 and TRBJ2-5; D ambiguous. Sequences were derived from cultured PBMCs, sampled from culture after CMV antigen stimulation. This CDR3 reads CASSQEGKQETQYF. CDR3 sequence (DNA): TGTGCCAGCAGCCAAGAAGGGAAACAAGAGACCCAGTACTTC.